The source of this T cell receptor beta chain is a study of blood T cells in healthy people across ages. Study-level background: Through template switching, about one barcoded beta molecule was captured per two T cells, as measured in model experiments.

PBMCs were isolated at a quantity of at least 7 million per sample. This clonotype occurred many times. The use of a sample-barcoded 5' primer and a J-beta primer mix characterized a second PCR of roughly 7 to 11 cycles. No fewer than 3 million CDR3-containing paired-end reads came from each sample. TCRdb re-analysed the 5' RACE reads in MiXCR, keeping a single row per CDR3 protein. The repertoire holds some 890,000 distinct CDR3 sequences, with around 29% as singletons. This sample was also put to use in a study of T cells of mothers and their children. That study adds: Overlap ran slightly, non-significantly higher for related than unrelated mother-child pairs.

The sample was blood. The receptor comes from a middle-aged woman in good health.

Here the CDR3 DNA reads TGTGCCAGCAGCCCCTTCCGCGACAATGAGCAGTTCTTC. The encoded protein is CASSPFRDNEQFF. This chain links TRBV7-2 with TRBJ2-1; D is unclear. Germline V gene data show CDR1 as SGHTA and CDR2 as FQGNSA. The V end was cut by 5 bases, the J end by 5 bases, with 10 bases between. The CDR3 is 13 amino acids. Drawing the rest from reference TRBV7-2 and TRBJ2-1, the complete variable domain is GAGVSQSPSNKVTEKGKDVELRCDPISGHTALYWYRQSLGQGLEFLIYFQGNSAPDKSGLPSDRFSAERTGGSVSTLTIQRTQQEDSAVYLCASSPFRDNEQFFGPGTRLTVL.